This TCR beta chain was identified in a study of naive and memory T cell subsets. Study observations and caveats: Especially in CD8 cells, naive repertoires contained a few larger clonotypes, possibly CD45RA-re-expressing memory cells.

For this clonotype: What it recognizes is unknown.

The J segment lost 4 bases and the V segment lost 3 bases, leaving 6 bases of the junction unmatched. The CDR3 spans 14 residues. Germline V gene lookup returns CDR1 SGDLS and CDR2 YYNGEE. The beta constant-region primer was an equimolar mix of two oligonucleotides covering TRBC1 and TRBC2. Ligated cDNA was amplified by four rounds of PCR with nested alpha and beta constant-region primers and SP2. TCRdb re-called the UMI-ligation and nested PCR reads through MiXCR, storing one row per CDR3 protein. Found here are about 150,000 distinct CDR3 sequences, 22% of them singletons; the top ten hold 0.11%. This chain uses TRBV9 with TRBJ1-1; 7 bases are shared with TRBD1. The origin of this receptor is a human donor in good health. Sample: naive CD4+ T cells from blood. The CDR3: CASSAQGRSTEAFF. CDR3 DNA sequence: TGTGCCAGCAGCGCACAGGGGAGGAGCACTGAAGCTTTCTTT. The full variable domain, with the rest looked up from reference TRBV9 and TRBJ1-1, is DSGVTQTPKHLITATGQRVTLRCSPRSGDLSVYWYQQSLDQGLQFLIQYYNGEERAKGNILERFSAQQFPDLHSELNLSSLELGDSALYFCASSAQGRSTEAFFGQGTRLTVV.